Detailed here is one TCR beta chain. Its antigen remains unknown. This record comes from a study of identical twins. TCRdb passed the 5' RACE reads through MiXCR, listing each CDR3 protein once. This table has about 500,000 distinct CDR3 sequences, around 15% appearing once. Findings and limits, study-wide: A lower insertion count was a feature of abundant cord blood beta clonotypes, with no such feature in memory repertoires. Modeled out-of-frame TCR alpha sharing in monozygotic twins fell below observed levels. Interpretation of the results relied on cross-sectional statistical analysis and not on following the same donors.

These same records also appear under a second study, on yellow fever vaccine responses in identical twins.

This clonotype was obtained from a woman under 30 in good health. Material: CD4+ T cells sorted from blood.

The CDR3 nucleotides read TGTGCCACCAGCAGAGAAGGGGGCTACGAGCAGTACTTC. Translation gives CATSREGGYEQYF. This rearrangement joins TRBV15 to TRBJ2-7, with D tentatively TRBD1 (6 bases). This CDR3 has 13 residues. The ends were cut back, 0 bases at V and 3 bases at J, with 6 bases in the middle. Germline CDR1 is LNHNV and CDR2 is YYDKDF (reference sequence).